This entry lists 2 T cell receptor beta chains sequenced from one sample in a study of post-analysis software for immune sequencing data. Whole-study results and caveats: Four to six TRBV segments were more frequent in patients than controls; TRBV5-6, TRBV5-1 and TRBV20-1 belonged to this group.

The antigens these receptors bind are not known. Prepared TCR beta cDNA libraries contained unique molecular identifiers. Each CDR3 protein gets one entry after TCRdb re-called the PCR reads with MiXCR. The table includes fewer than 850,000 distinct CDR3 sequences, roughly 30% detected once. Sequenced material: blood. The source of these receptors is a girl aged 10-17 years with multiple sclerosis.

Ten or more counts support this clonotype. The chain couples TRBV6-5 to TRBJ2-7; TRBD1 aligns across 7 bases. V gave up 8 bases and J gave up 0 bases; unmatched junction bases: 7. Germline V CDR1 and CDR2: MNHEY, SVGAGI. There are 14 residues in the CDR3. Here the CDR3 reads CASGNRDSSYEQYF. As DNA, the CDR3 is TGTGCCAGCGGAAATCGGGACAGCTCCTACGAGCAGTACTTC.

This clonotype has more than one count but fewer than ten. V is TRBV20-1 and J is TRBJ2-2; D not certain. The CDR3 contains 14 residues. The germline V gene encodes CDR1 DFQATT and CDR2 SNEGSKA (reference sequence). Trimming shortened V by 1 base and J by 5 bases, and 11 bases separated the two germline ends. The CDR3 loop is CSARVQVGTGELFF. CDR3 DNA: TGCAGTGCTAGAGTGCAGGTCGGAACCGGGGAGCTGTTTTTT.